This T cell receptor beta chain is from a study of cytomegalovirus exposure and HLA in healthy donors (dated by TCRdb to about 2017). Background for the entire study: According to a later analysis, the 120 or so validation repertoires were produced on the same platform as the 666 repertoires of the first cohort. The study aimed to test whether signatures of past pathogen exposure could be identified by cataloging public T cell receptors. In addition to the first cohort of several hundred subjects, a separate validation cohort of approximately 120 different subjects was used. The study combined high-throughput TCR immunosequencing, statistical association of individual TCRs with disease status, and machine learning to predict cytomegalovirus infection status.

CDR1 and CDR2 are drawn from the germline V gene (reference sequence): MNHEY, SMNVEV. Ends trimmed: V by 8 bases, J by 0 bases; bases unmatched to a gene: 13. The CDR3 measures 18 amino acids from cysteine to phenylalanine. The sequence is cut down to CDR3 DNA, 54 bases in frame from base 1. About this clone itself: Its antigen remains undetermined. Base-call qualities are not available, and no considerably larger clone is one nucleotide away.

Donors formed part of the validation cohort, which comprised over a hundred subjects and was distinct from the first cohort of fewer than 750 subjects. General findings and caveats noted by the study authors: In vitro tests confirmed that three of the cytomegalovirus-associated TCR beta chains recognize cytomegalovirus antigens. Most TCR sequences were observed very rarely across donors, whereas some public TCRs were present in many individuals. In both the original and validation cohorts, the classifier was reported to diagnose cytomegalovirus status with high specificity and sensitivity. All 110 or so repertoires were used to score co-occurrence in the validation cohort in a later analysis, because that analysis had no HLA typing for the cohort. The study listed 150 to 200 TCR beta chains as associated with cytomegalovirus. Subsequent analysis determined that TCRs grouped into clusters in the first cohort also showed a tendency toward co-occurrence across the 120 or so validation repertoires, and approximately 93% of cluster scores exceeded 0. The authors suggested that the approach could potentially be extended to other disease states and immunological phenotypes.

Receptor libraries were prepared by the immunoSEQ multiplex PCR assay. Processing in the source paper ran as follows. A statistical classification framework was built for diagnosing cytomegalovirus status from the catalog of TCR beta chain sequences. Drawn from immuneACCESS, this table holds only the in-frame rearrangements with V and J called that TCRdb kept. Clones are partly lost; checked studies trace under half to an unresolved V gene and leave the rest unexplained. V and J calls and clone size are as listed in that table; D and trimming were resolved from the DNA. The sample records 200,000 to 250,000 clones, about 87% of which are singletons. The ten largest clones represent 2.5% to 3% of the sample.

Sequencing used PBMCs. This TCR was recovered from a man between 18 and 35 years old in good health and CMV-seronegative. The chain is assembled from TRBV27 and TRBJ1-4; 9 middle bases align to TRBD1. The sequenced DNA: TGTGCCAGCGCACAGGGGGCTACCATAGGCTCAACTAATGAAAAACTGTTTTTT. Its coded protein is CASAQGATIGSTNEKLFF.